Shown below are 24 T cell receptor beta chains from a single sample sequenced in a study of T-cell memory formation after mild COVID-19. TCRdb called the 5' RACE reads again in MiXCR, with one record for every CDR3 protein. The sample includes hundreds of thousands of distinct CDR3 sequences, less than 20% of them seen just once. The sample taken for sequencing was PBMCs or a T cell subset sorted from them (not recorded which). Receptors were obtained from a young man who had mild COVID-19 (a few samples of this study predate the infection). Cell type and time point are not known.

This chain links TRBV5-1 with TRBJ1-4; D not certain. The germline V and J ends were trimmed by 0 bases and 7 bases, with 10 bases remaining between them. Germline V gene data show CDR1 as SGHRS and CDR2 as YFSETQ. The CDR3 contains 14 residues. DNA of the CDR3: TGCGCCAGCAGCTTGGCGGGAAGCGGTGAAAAACTGTTTTTT. Translation gives CASSLAGSGEKLFF.

This sequence joins TRBV24-1 and TRBJ2-3; D is ambiguous. The germline CDR1 and CDR2 sequences are KGHDR and SFDVKD. Trimming left V 5 bases short and J 2 bases short, with 7 bases between. The CDR3 length is 13 residues. The CDR3 nucleotides are TGTGCCACCAGTGTCGGGTTCACAGATACGCAGTATTTT. Its protein product is CATSVGFTDTQYF.

At least ten counts were recorded for this clonotype. This chain connects TRBV5-1 to TRBJ2-5, with D unclear. The V and J ends lost 1 base and 0 bases respectively, with 7 bases between them. The germline V gene encodes CDR1 SGHRS and CDR2 YFSETQ. The CDR3 length is 14 residues. The CDR3 bases are TGCGCCAGCAGCTTGAGTCAGAACCAAGAGACCCAGTACTTC. Protein sequence: CASSLSQNQETQYF. The variable domain in full, completed from reference TRBV5-1 and TRBJ2-5, reads KAGVTQTPRYLIKTRGQQVTLSCSPISGHRSVSWYQQTPGQGLQFLFEYFSETQRNKGNFPGRFSGRQFSNSRSEMNVSTLELGDSALYLCASSLSQNQETQYFGPGTRLLVL.

This clonotype was counted only a few times. V gene TRBV11-3 combines with J gene TRBJ2-2; D is possibly TRBD1 (5 bases). This CDR3 contains 15 residues. Germline CDR1 is SGHNT and CDR2 is YENEEA. V lost 6 bases to trimming and J lost 0 bases, with 11 bases between them. Here the CDR3 reads CASSQQTANTGELFF. In DNA form, the CDR3 reads TGTGCCAGCAGTCAACAGACAGCGAACACCGGGGAGCTGTTTTTT.

This clonotype occurred a few times. This chain joins TRBV5-6 and TRBJ2-7; unclear D gene. V was pared by 4 bases and J by 2 bases, with 13 bases between. Looked up from germline, CDR1 is SGHDT and CDR2 is YYEEEE. This CDR3 comprises 14 residues. For the CDR3, the DNA is TGTGCCAGCAGCCCAGAGACCCGAGCCTACGAGCAGTACTTC. Protein sequence: CASSPETRAYEQYF.

This clonotype showed up just a few times. This chain uses TRBV9 with TRBJ2-1, with D possibly being TRBD2 (5 bases). Germline loops: CDR1 SGDLS, CDR2 YYNGEE. The V and J ends lost 0 bases and 9 bases respectively, with 13 bases between them. The CDR3 is 14 residues long. Written as DNA, the CDR3 is TGTGCCAGCAGCGTAGGCCCTACTAGTAGTGAGCAGTTCTTC. It specifies CASSVGPTSSEQFF.

A few counts support this clonotype. The genes are TRBV10-3 and TRBJ2-7; 7 positions match TRBD1. CDR3 length equals 14 residues. Germline CDR1 ENHRY, CDR2 SYGVKD. V shed 7 bases and J 3 bases; nucleotides not matched to a gene: 9. CDR3 coding DNA: TGTGCCATCACTCCGGGACAGTCGCTCTACGAGCAGTACGTC. This codes for CAITPGQSLYEQYV.

This chain connects TRBV2 to TRBJ2-7; no clear D. CDR3 length: 13 amino acids. Trimming pared 7 bases from V and 3 bases from J, leaving 13 bases between. Germline V gene sequence: CDR1 SNHLY, CDR2 FYNNEI. The CDR3 bases are TGTGCCAGCACCAGCCTCACCAGCTACGAGCAGTACTTC. This translates into CASTSLTSYEQYF.

In its sample, this clonotype was seen once. V and J are TRBV29-1 and TRBJ2-5; possibly TRBD1 for D (6 bases). The V end was cut by 3 bases, the J end by 5 bases, with 10 bases between. This CDR3 region has 12 residues. The germline CDR1 and CDR2 sequences are SQVTM and ANQGSEA. In nucleotides, the CDR3 is TGCAGCGTTGATCGCCAGGGGGAGACCCAGTACTTC. Translation: CSVDRQGETQYF. Based on the CDR3 plus reference TRBV29-1 and TRBJ2-5, the full variable domain is SAVISQKPSRDICQRGTSLTIQCQVDSQVTMMFWYRQQPGQSLTLIATANQGSEATYESGFVIDKFPISRPNLTFSTLTVSNMSPEDSSIYLCSVDRQGETQYFGPGTRLLVL.

The chain couples TRBV7-2 to TRBJ2-5; a possible D gene is TRBD2 (5 bases). Per germline, CDR1 SGHTA and CDR2 FQGNSA. The V end lost 5 bases, the J end lost 5 bases, and 15 bases lay between the germline ends. The CDR3 is 14 residues long. CDR3 in amino acids: CASSQSSKRETQYF. CDR3 nucleotide sequence: TGTGCCAGCAGCCAGAGTAGTAAGCGGGAGACCCAGTACTTC.

This clonotype has only a few counts. The chain has TRBV5-1 and TRBJ2-3; 7 bases are shared with TRBD1. Trimming removed 4 bases from V and 5 bases from J; junction bases left unmatched: 13. Germline CDR1 is SGHRS and CDR2 is YFSETQ. The CDR3 contains 16 residues. The CDR3, as DNA: TGCGCCAGCAGCACGCAAGACAGGGCCTTTGGAGATACGCAGTATTTT. This sequence encodes CASSTQDRAFGDTQYF.

The chain has TRBV4-3 and TRBJ2-4; D unresolved. The CDR3 extends over 14 amino acids. Trimming removed 0 bases from V and 11 bases from J, with 14 bases in between. CDR1 LGHNA and CDR2 YSLEER come from the germline V gene. The CDR3 DNA reads as TGCGCCAGCAGCCAAGAAGTTTTAGACTCACTTCAGTACTTC. It is translated as CASSQEVLDSLQYF.

The chain employs TRBV10-3 and TRBJ2-6; 7 bases fit TRBD2. CDR1 is ENHRY and CDR2 is SYGVKD in the germline V gene. V lost 8 bases and J lost 4; bases outside the gene matches: 8. The CDR3 sequence is 15 residues long. CDR3 sequence: CAIGNREAGANVLTF. CDR3 in DNA: TGTGCCATCGGGAATCGGGAGGCCGGGGCCAACGTCCTGACTTTC.

This chain links TRBV24-1 with TRBJ1-1; no firm D call. Germline values: CDR1 KGHDR, CDR2 SFDVKD. The CDR3 contains 11 residues. Trimming took off 3 bases at V and 2 bases at J, with 0 bases between the two ends. The CDR3 sequence is CATSDNTEAFF. The CDR3 region has the DNA TGTGCCACCAGTGATAACACTGAAGCTTTCTTT.

A few counts support this clonotype. CDR3 in amino acids: CASSWAAGGGQETQYF. The DNA for the CDR3 is TGTGCCAGCAGCTGGGCTGCGGGGGGTGGGCAAGAGACCCAGTACTTC. The chain is built from TRBV7-8 and TRBJ2-5; TRBD2 aligns across 8 bases. V dropped 4 bases and J dropped 2; count of bases not matched to a gene: 9. The germline gives CDR1 SGHVS, CDR2 FQNEAQ. The CDR3 sequence is 16 residues long. The variable domain in full, completed from reference TRBV7-8 and TRBJ2-5, reads GAGVSQSPRYKVAKRGQDVALRCDPISGHVSLFWYQQALGQGPEFLTYFQNEAQLDKSGLPSDRFFAERPEGSVSTLKIQRTQQEDSAVYLCASSWAAGGGQETQYFGPGTRLLVL.

This clonotype was counted only a few times. This chain connects TRBV20-1 to TRBJ1-1, with D hard to call. V lost 0 bases to trimming and J lost 4 bases, with 12 bases between them. Germline V CDR1 and CDR2: DFQATT, SNEGSKA (reference sequence). This CDR3 contains 14 residues. This CDR3 is CSARDLTVATEAFF. The CDR3 bases are TGCAGTGCTAGAGATCTTACAGTCGCCACTGAAGCTTTCTTT.

The chain recombines TRBV20-1 with TRBJ1-2; 7 bases align to TRBD1. The CDR3 is 14 amino acids. V lost 0 bases and J lost 4; bases outside the gene matches: 5. Germline CDR1 reads DFQATT; CDR2 reads SNEGSKA (reference sequence). This CDR3 is CSARDGQVVYGYTF. CDR3 bases: TGCAGTGCTAGAGATGGACAGGTAGTCTATGGCTACACCTTC.

V is TRBV12-3 or TRBV12-4 and J is TRBJ1-2, with D unclear. CDR3 length equals 13 residues. The germline V and J ends were trimmed by 3 bases and 4 bases, with 9 bases remaining between them. For the CDR3, the DNA is TGTGCCAGCAGTTTGGGGTGGCTCTATGGCTACACCTTC. This sequence encodes CASSLGWLYGYTF.

The CDR3 is CASSKEGTYSYNEQFF. DNA of the CDR3: TGTGCCAGCAGCAAGGAAGGGACTTACTCCTACAATGAGCAGTTCTTC. The chain joins TRBV3-1 to TRBJ2-1; weak D call: TRBD2 (6 bases). V was clipped by 5 bases and J by 0 bases, with 14 bases between them. The length of the CDR3 is 16 residues. CDR1 and CDR2 (germline): LGHDT, YNNKEL (reference sequence).

The rearrangement joins TRBV3-1 to TRBJ2-5, with 7 positions matching TRBD1. Looked up from germline, CDR1 is LGHDT and CDR2 is YNNKEL (reference sequence). The CDR3 has 15 residues. V shed 1 base, J shed 4 bases, and the junction held 6 bases outside the gene matches. The CDR3 reads CASSQAGQFLETQYF. CDR3 nucleotides: TGTGCCAGCAGCCAAGCGGGACAGTTCCTAGAGACCCAGTACTTC.

The table lists this clonotype with many counts. V usage is TRBV7-9 and J usage is TRBJ2-5; D unresolved. Germline V gene lookup returns CDR1 SEHNR and CDR2 FQNEAQ (reference sequence). This CDR3 has 12 residues. The V end was cut by 1 base, the J end by 4 bases, with 4 bases between. CDR3 loop: CASSLEVETQYF. CDR3 nucleotide sequence: TGTGCCAGCAGCTTAGAGGTAGAGACCCAGTACTTC. The variable domain in full, with the rest retrieved from reference TRBV7-9 and TRBJ2-5, is DTGVSQNPRHKITKRGQNVTFRCDPISEHNRLYWYRQTLGQGPEFLTYFQNEAQLEKSRLLSDRFSAERPKGSFSTLEIQRTEQGDSAMYLCASSLEVETQYFGPGTRLLVL.

This clonotype was detected only a few times. V and J are TRBV6-2 or TRBV6-3 and TRBJ2-3; 13 bases are a match to TRBD2. Trimming removed 7 bases from V and 0 bases from J; junction bases left unmatched: 4. The CDR3 spans 16 residues. Germline V gives CDR1 MNHEY, CDR2 SVGEGT. CDR3: CASTLTSGGSTDTQYF. CDR3 nucleotides: TGTGCCAGCACGTTGACTAGCGGGGGGAGCACAGATACGCAGTATTTT.

This clonotype was seen at least ten times. The chain uses TRBV28 and TRBJ1-5, with 9 nucleotides matching TRBD1. The length of the CDR3 is 17 residues. V lost 5 bases and J lost 1; bases outside the gene matches: 9. Germline assignment: CDR1 MDHEN and CDR2 SYDVKM. The CDR3 protein is CASSEPGTGRSNQPQHF. For the CDR3, the DNA is TGTGCCAGCAGTGAGCCCGGGACAGGGAGGAGCAATCAGCCCCAGCATTTT.

The rearrangement links TRBV7-8 to TRBJ1-1; a weak D match, TRBD1 (6 bases). Trimming stripped 1 base from V and 1 base from J, with 16 bases between. This CDR3 has 17 amino acids. CDR1 is SGHVS, CDR2 FQNEAQ, per germline. The CDR3 protein is CASSLGYAGAKNTEAFF. CDR3 DNA sequence: TGTGCCAGCAGCTTAGGTTACGCAGGGGCGAAGAACACTGAAGCTTTCTTT.